Listed here are 5 T cell receptor beta chains from one sample, sequenced in a study of CD8+ T cells in alopecia areata. Treatment reported: oral pan-JAK inhibitor, 5-10 mg twice daily. RNA extraction was followed by reverse transcription into cDNA, which acted as the sequencing template. Assay: immunoSEQ multiplex PCR; the TCRdb copy retains only in-frame clones and omits some. Altogether around 110,000 clones are present, roughly 84% being singletons, with the ten largest covering over 20%. The sample consisted of CD8+ T cells sorted from blood, taken at week 24, from a patient treated with tofacitinib. These TCRs come from a human donor with alopecia areata.

The rearrangement links TRBV27 to TRBJ2-2; TRBD1 might be the D (6 bases). Germline values: CDR1 MNHEY, CDR2 SMNVEV (reference sequence). V lost 6 bases, J lost 5 bases, and 10 bases lay in between. The CDR3 contains 13 residues. CDR3 nucleotide sequence: TGTGCCAGCAGCTTAGGGGGAACCGGGGAGCTGTTTTTT. Translated, it gives CASSLGGTGELFF.

The chain is built from TRBV6-5 and TRBJ1-1; D is possibly TRBD1 (6 bases). The germline gives CDR1 MNHEY, CDR2 SVGAGI. With 2 bases removed from V and 3 bases from J, the gap between germline ends came to 13 bases. This CDR3 is 15 amino acids long. Here the CDR3 reads CASSYNPDRYTEAFF. CDR3 coding DNA: TGTGCCAGCAGTTACAATCCGGACAGATACACTGAAGCTTTCTTT.

This chain connects TRBV6-8 to TRBJ2-7; 9 nucleotides match TRBD2. CDR3 length: 16 residues. V shed 5 bases, J shed 0 bases, and the junction held 8 bases outside the gene matches. The germline V gene encodes CDR1 MNHGY and CDR2 SAAAGT. CDR3 loop: CASSPGLAGNSYEQYF. The CDR3 nucleotides read TGTGCCAGCAGTCCCGGGCTAGCGGGGAACTCCTACGAGCAGTACTTC.

This clone was recorded only once. V is TRBV4-3 and J is TRBJ2-7; TRBD2 agrees at 7 bases. In germline, CDR1 is LGHNA, CDR2 YSLEER. There are 15 residues in the CDR3. V was pared by 3 bases and J by 2 bases, with 7 bases of the junction left unmatched. CDR3 region: CASSQNMGGTYEQYF. The CDR3 region has the DNA TGCGCCAGCAGCCAGAATATGGGGGGGACCTACGAGCAGTACTTC.

The chain employs TRBV4-2 and TRBJ2-3; 10 positions agree with TRBD2. The CDR3 totals 18 residues. With V trimmed by 1 base and J by 0 bases, 7 bases remained unmatched. CDR1 LGHNA and CDR2 YNFKEQ come from the germline V gene. The CDR3 sequence is CASSQGSSGGYSTDTQYF. DNA for the CDR3: TGTGCCAGCAGCCAAGGTTCTAGCGGGGGATATAGCACAGATACGCAGTATTTT.